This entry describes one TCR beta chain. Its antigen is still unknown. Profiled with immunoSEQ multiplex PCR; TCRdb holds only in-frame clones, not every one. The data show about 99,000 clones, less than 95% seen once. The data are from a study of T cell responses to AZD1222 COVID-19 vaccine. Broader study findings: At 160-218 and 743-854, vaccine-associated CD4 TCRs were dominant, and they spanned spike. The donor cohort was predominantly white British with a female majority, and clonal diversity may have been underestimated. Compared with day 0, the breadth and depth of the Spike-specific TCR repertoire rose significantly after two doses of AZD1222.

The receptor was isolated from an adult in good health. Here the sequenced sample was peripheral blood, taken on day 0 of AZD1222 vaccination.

DNA for the CDR3: TGTGCCAGCAGCGTGAAATCAGGGGGCGCGGACACCGGGGAGCTGTTTTTT. Translation gives CASSVKSGGADTGELFF. The chain uses TRBV7-9 and TRBJ2-2, with 8 bases fitting TRBD1. The CDR3 spans 17 residues. The J segment lost 3 bases and the V segment lost 5 bases, leaving 11 bases of the junction unmatched. Per the germline V gene, CDR1 is SEHNR and CDR2 is FQNEAQ (reference sequence).